These 5 T cell receptor beta chains were sequenced from one sample in a study of blood T cell repertoires in COVID-19. Some clones are missing from TCRdb's copy, which holds only in-frame ones; the method was immunoSEQ multiplex PCR. Of 100,000 to 150,000 clones listed, approximately 90% are singletons. The sequenced sample was peripheral blood. The receptors derive from a man in his forties or fifties with COVID-19, enrolled during active disease.

The chain joins TRBV4-1 to TRBJ2-7, with 9 bases identical to TRBD1. The CDR3 sequence is 16 residues long. Germline V gene sequence: CDR1 MGHRA, CDR2 YSYEKL. With 4 bases clipped from V and 1 base from J, the junction kept 8 bases outside the gene matches. CDR3 coding DNA: TGCGCCAGCAGCCCAAGGGACGGGACAGGGTCCTACGAGCAGTACTTC. Its protein is CASSPRDGTGSYEQYF.

This chain connects TRBV7-7 to TRBJ2-1; 10 positions match TRBD2. CDR1 and CDR2 (germline): SSHAT, FNYEAQ (reference sequence). Trimming took 5 bases from V and 5 from J; bases not matched to a gene: 12. This CDR3 is built from 17 residues. The CDR3 sequence is CASSLHYGLADNNEQFF. The CDR3 DNA follows: TGTGCCAGCAGCCTTCACTATGGACTAGCGGATAACAATGAGCAGTTCTTC. The full variable domain, completed using reference TRBV7-7 and TRBJ2-1, is GAGVSQSPRYKVTKRGQDVTLRCDPISSHATLYWYQQALGQGPEFLTYFNYEAQPDKSGLPSDRFSAERPEGSISTLTIQRTEQRDSAMYRCASSLHYGLADNNEQFFGPGTRLTVL.

The chain employs TRBV5-8 and TRBJ1-5, with 8 bases lining up with TRBD1. In germline, CDR1 is SGHTS, CDR2 YDEGEE. Trimming cost V 5 bases and J 7 bases; bases outside gene matches: 8. The CDR3 covers 14 residues. CDR3 loop: CASRQDRGGQPQHF. The CDR3 DNA sequence: TGTGCCAGCAGACAAGACAGGGGAGGACAGCCCCAGCATTTT.

This chain uses TRBV9 with TRBJ2-1, with 9 nucleotides matching TRBD2. This CDR3 contains 15 residues. Germline CDR1 reads SGDLS; CDR2 reads YYNGEE. The V and J ends lost 3 bases and 9 bases, in that order; junction bases with no gene match: 10. CDR3 loop: CASSEGGGRAVEQFF. For the CDR3, the DNA is TGTGCCAGCAGCGAAGGGGGCGGGAGGGCCGTTGAGCAGTTCTTC.

This clone was found a few times. This sequence joins TRBV5-1 and TRBJ1-2, with TRBD1 as a possible D gene (5 bases). V shed 5 bases and J shed 2 bases, with 10 bases lying between them. The CDR3 runs to 13 residues. CDR1 and CDR2 (germline): SGHRS, YFSETQ. The CDR3 sequence: CASSEQVNYGYTF. The CDR3 DNA reads as TGCGCCAGCAGTGAACAGGTGAACTATGGCTACACCTTC. The variable domain in full, with the rest retrieved from reference TRBV5-1 and TRBJ1-2, is KAGVTQTPRYLIKTRGQQVTLSCSPISGHRSVSWYQQTPGQGLQFLFEYFSETQRNKGNFPGRFSGRQFSNSRSEMNVSTLELGDSALYLCASSEQVNYGYTFGSGTRLTVV.